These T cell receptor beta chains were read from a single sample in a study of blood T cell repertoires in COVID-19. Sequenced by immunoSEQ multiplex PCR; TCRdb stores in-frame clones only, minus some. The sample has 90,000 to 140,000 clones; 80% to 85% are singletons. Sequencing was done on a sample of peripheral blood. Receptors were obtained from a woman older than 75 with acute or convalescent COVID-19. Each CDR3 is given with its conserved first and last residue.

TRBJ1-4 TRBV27 CASSSGQGSLGEKLFF
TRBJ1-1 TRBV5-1 CASSRQGETEAFF
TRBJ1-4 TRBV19 CASKGQGNEKLFF
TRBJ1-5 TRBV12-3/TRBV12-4 CASSLWGGQPQHF
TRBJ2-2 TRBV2 CASAWTVGGELFF
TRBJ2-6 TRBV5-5 CASGQGFSGANVLTF
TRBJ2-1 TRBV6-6 CASSRGPPTYNEQFF
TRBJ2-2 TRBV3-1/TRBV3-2 CASSQGAGAGELFF
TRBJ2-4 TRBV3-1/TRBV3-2 CASSQVLTGGENIQYF
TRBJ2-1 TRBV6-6 CASTSSGRVNEQFF
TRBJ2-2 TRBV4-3 CASSQGEAHTGELFF
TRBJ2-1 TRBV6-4 CASSPTSGRGNEQFF
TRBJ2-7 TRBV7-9 CASSSLTRTTGLTGGEQYF
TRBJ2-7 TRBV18 CASSSGRGLNEQYF
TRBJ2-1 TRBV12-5 CASGPTGLAGRNEQFF
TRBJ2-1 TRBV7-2 CASSPRTSGPYNEQFF
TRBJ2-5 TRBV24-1 CATSDLKGTSGSRETQYF
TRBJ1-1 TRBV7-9 CASSYYQGPLNTEAFF
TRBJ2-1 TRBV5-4 CASFWGGGNEQFF
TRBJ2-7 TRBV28 CASSTGTGTPYEQYF
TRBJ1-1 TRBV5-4 CASSPGVRTEAFF
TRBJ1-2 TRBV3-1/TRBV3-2 CASSPQGYGYTF
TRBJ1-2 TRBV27 CASRPAGLQGYTF
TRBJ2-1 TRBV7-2 CASSSTSGRPEQFF
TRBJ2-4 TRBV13 CASSPLDRLLAKNIQYF
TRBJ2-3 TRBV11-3 CASSARSGSGADTQYF
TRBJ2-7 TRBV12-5 CASGSPPAGPISYEQYF
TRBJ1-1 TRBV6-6 CASSYSKGVEAFF
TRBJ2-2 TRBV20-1 CSASYFGRAGELFF
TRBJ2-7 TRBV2 CASELSRGAIGQYF
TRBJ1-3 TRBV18 CASSPPGTVISGNTIYF
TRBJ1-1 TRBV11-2 CASSFGTAKAFF
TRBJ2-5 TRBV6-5 CASSYSEVGKETQYF
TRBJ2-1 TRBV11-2 CASSFQQEQFF
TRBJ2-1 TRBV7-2 CASSLGGGQFYNEQFF
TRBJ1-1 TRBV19 CASIMGPGGTNTEAFF
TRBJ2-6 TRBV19 CASSIPSPHEGANVLTF
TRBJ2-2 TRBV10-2 CASSERRRGSGTGELFF
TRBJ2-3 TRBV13 CASSLRGPDTQYF
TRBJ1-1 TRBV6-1 CASSEDTRALITEAFF
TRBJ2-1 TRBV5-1 CASSSGLADNEQFF
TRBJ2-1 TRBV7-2 CASSSEGLAGNEQFF
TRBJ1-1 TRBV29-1 CSVEPRNAEAFF
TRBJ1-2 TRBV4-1 CASSPVYGSGYTF
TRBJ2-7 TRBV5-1 CASSLGAREQYF
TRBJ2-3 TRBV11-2 CASSTKPHTQYF
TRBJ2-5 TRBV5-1 CASSFGGSETQYF
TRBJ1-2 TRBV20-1 CSAVGGYGYTF
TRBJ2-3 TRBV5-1 CASSLVSSTDTQYF